The source of this TCR beta chain is a study of control samples from healthy donors and cancer patients. This clone was seen only once. The table came from immunoSEQ multiplex PCR; TCRdb's copy has only in-frame clones and leaves some out. The repertoire holds fewer than 95,000 clones, with about nine tenths as singletons. Germline CDR1 MGHDK, CDR2 SYGVNS. The V gene lost 5 bases and the J gene lost 4 bases, with 17 bases spanning the gap. This CDR3 is 16 amino acids long. The source material was blood. The clonotype comes from a man aged 25-45 years in good health. The V and J genes are TRBV25-1 and TRBJ1-4; D possibly corresponds to TRBD1 (6 bases). The DNA of the CDR3 is TGTGCCAGCAGTCCTCTGGGGGGCCTGGGTAATGAAAAACTGTTTTTT. Translating gives CASSPLGGLGNEKLFF.